This T cell receptor beta chain was captured by sequencing in a study of T cells after posttransplantation cyclophosphamide. Study findings and constraints: After PTCy, TRB diversity resembled that of CNI/methotrexate controls. Blood and skin or GI T cell repertoires showed limited TRB overlap.

Generated by immunoSEQ multiplex PCR, the TCRdb table keeps only in-frame clones and is missing some. This sample carries some 21,000 clones, 80% to 90% of them seen once, and the ten largest clones take more than 2%. On this clone itself: Its antigen remains unidentified.

The CDR3 sequence is 14 residues long. Trimming shortened V by 3 bases and J by 0 bases, and 8 bases separated the two germline ends. Germline assignment: CDR1 MGHDK and CDR2 SYGVNS. Controls had myeloablative marrow grafts with methotrexate and calcineurin inhibitor, sampled at 1 year. The gene calls are TRBV25-1 and TRBJ2-5; D perhaps matches TRBD2 (6 bases). Sequences were derived from PBMCs, sampled about 400 days after allogeneic stem cell transplant with calcineurin inhibitor and methotrexate. The sequence derives from a female patient between 30 and 39 years old who received an allogeneic stem cell transplant from an unrelated donor, was CMV-positive, and had acute and chronic GVHD. Some of the T cells may derive from the graft donor. CDR3 sequence reads: CASSEGDYQETQYF. The CDR3 DNA reads as TGTGCCAGCAGTGAGGGGGACTACCAAGAGACCCAGTACTTC.